This T cell receptor (beta chain) is drawn from a study of beta chain features in type 1 diabetes. Study observations and caveats: TCRB rearrangement may or may not be influenced by HLA type; here this remained unresolved.

The V gene end was trimmed by 6 bases and the J gene end by 0 bases; junction bases not matched to a gene: 4. The germline gives CDR1 LNHDA, CDR2 SQIVND (reference sequence). CDR3 size: 14 residues. Worth noting for this clone: Its antigen remains unidentified.

Expressed TCRB transcripts were sequenced after all isolated RNA was converted to cDNA. Here immunoSEQ multiplex PCR was the method, and the copy in TCRdb shows in-frame clones only, minus some. The sample consists of 150,000 to 190,000 clones, roughly 8.1% of them appearing once. This chain joins TRBV19 and TRBJ1-1; 7 positions match TRBD1. Input material: central memory CD4+ T cells from blood. This TCR came from a man between 18 and 35 years old in good health. CDR3 protein: CASRTGALNTEAFF. Written as DNA, the CDR3 is TGTGCCAGTAGAACAGGGGCGCTGAACACTGAAGCTTTCTTT.